The present entry profiles one T cell receptor beta chain with its context. What it binds is unknown. The same CDR3 is also encoded by other DNA sequences in this sample. The record originates from a study of cytomegalovirus exposure and HLA in healthy donors. General observations from the study: The records held CMV serostatus as the only immune exposure information. TCR beta sequences numbering 15,000 to 20,000 were associated with HLA alleles at 0.05 false discovery rate in a later analysis.

The PCR employed 60 Vbeta primers together with 13 Jbeta primers. As handled by the study authors: A later analysis tallied roughly 77 million unique TCR beta chains, some 10 million of them shared. Data came from immunoSEQ multiplex PCR; TCRdb stores just in-frame clones and leaves some out. From that table come the V and J calls and clone size; the DNA was used to work out D and trimming. This table holds 140,000 to 150,000 clones, roughly 80% found once. All the people who gave samples were healthy bone marrow donors. V lost 2 bases and J 7 bases, leaving 9 bases between the germline ends. Germline CDR1 reads MNHEY; CDR2 reads SMNVEV (reference sequence). The CDR3 totals 13 residues.

This chain links TRBV27 with TRBJ1-5; D may be TRBD1 (5 bases). The sequencing sample was made of PBMCs. The source of this sequence is a woman aged 25-40 years in good health and CMV-seronegative. The CDR3 coding sequence is TGTGCCAGCAGTTTACAGGGTAGGCAGCCCCAGCATTTT. It codes for CASSLQGRQPQHF.